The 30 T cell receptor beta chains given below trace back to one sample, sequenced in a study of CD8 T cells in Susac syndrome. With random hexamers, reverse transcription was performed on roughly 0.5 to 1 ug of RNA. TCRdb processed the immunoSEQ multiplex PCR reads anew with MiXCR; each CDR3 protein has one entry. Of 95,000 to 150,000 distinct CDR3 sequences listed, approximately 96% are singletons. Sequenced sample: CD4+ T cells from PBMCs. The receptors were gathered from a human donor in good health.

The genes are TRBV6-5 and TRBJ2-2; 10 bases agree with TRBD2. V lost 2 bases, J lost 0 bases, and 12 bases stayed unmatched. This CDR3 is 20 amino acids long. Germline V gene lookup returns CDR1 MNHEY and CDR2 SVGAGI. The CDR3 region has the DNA TGTGCCAGCAGTTACCCCCCGGGTAGCGGGAGGAATCCGAACACCGGGGAGCTGTTTTTT. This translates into CASSYPPGSGRNPNTGELFF.

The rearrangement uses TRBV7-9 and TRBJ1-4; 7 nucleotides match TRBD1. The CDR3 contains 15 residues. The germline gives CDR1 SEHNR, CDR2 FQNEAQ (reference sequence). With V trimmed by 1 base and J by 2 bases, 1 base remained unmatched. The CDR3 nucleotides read TGTGCCAGCAGCTTAGAGACAGGGACTAATGAAAAACTGTTTTTT. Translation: CASSLETGTNEKLFF.

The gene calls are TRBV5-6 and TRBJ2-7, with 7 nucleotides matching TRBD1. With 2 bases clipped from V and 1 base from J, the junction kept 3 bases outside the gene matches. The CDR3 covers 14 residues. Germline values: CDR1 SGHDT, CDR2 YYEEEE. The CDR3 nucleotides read TGTGCCAGCAGCTTAAACAGGGGATCCTACGAGCAGTACTTC. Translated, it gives CASSLNRGSYEQYF.

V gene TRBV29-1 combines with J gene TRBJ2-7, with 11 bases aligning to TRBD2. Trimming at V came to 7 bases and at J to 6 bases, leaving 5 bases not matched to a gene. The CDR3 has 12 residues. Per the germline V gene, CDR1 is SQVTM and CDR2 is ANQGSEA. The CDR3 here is CSAILAGAEQYF. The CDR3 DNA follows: TGCAGCGCAATACTAGCGGGAGCCGAGCAGTACTTC.

The CDR3 here is CATSDSAGGVTGELFF. Here the CDR3 DNA reads TGTGCCACCAGTGATTCGGCAGGGGGGGTTACCGGGGAGCTGTTTTTT. The V and J genes are TRBV24-1 and TRBJ2-2, with D perhaps TRBD1 or TRBD2 (7 bases each). The ends were cut back, 2 bases at V and 5 bases at J, with 14 bases in the middle. From germline, CDR1 is KGHDR and CDR2 SFDVKD. This CDR3 is built from 16 residues.

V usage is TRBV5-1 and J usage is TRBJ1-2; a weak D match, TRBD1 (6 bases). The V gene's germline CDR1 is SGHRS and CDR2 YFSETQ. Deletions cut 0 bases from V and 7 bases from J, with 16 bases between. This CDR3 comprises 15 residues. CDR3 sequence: CASSLDYSGAPGYTF. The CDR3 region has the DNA TGCGCCAGCAGCTTGGATTATTCGGGGGCCCCTGGCTACACCTTC.

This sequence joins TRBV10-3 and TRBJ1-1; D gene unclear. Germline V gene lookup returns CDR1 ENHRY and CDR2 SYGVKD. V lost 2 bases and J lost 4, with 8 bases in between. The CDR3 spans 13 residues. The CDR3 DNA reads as TGTGCCATCAGTGAGGAAGTTGGCACTGAAGCTTTCTTT. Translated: CAISEEVGTEAFF.

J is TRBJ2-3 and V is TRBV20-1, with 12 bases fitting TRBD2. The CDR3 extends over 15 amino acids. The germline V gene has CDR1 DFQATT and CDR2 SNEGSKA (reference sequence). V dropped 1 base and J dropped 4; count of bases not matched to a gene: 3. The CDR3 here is CSARVLAGGSDTQYF. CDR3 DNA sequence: TGCAGTGCTAGAGTACTAGCGGGAGGATCAGATACGCAGTATTTT.

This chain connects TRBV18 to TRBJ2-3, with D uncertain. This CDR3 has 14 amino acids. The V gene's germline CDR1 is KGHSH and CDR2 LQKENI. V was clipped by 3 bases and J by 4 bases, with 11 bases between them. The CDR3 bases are TGTGCCAGCTCACCCCCCAACGTGGCAGATACGCAGTATTTT. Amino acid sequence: CASSPPNVADTQYF.

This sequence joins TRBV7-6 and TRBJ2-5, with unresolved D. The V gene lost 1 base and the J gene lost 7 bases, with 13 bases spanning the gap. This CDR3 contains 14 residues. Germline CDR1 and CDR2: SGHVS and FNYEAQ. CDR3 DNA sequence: TGTGCCAGCAGCTTAGAGGTCCATCTAGGGACCCAGTACTTC. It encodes CASSLEVHLGTQYF.

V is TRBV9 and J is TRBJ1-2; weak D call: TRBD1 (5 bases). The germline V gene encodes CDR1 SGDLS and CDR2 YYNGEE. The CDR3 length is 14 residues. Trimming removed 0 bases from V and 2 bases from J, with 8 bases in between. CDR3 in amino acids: CASSVANRNYGYTF. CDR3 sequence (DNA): TGTGCCAGCAGCGTAGCTAACAGGAACTATGGCTACACCTTC. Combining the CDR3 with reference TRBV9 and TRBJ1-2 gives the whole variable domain DSGVTQTPKHLITATGQRVTLRCSPRSGDLSVYWYQQSLDQGLQFLIQYYNGEERAKGNILERFSAQQFPDLHSELNLSSLELGDSALYFCASSVANRNYGYTFGSGTRLTVV.

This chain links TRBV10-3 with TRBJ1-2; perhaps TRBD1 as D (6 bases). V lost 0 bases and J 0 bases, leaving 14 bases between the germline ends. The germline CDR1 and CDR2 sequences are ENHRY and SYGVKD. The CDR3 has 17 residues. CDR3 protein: CAISESTGGPSNYGYTF. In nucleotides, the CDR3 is TGTGCCATCAGTGAGTCGACGGGGGGGCCCTCTAACTATGGCTACACCTTC.

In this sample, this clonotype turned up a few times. The CDR3 DNA sequence: TGTGCCAGCAGTTTAGTTCAAAATCAGCCCCAGCATTTT. It translates to CASSLVQNQPQHF. The V call is TRBV28, the J call TRBJ1-5; no firm D call. CDR3 size: 13 residues. Germline loops: CDR1 MDHEN, CDR2 SYDVKM. Trimming shortened V by 2 bases and J by 4 bases, and 6 bases separated the two germline ends.

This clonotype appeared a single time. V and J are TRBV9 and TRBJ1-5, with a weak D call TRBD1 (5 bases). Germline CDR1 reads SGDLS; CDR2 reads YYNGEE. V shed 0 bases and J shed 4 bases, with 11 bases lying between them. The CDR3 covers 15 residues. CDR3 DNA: TGTGCCAGCAGCGTAGCTGGGACGGATAATCAGCCCCAGCATTTT. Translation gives CASSVAGTDNQPQHF.

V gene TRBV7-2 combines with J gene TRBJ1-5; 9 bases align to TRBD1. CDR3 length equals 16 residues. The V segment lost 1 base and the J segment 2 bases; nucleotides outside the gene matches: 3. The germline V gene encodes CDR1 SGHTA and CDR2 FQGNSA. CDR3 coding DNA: TGTGCCAGCAGCTTAGACTGGACAGGGGGCAATCAGCCCCAGCATTTT. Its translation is CASSLDWTGGNQPQHF. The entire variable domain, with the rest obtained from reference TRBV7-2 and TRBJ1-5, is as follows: GAGVSQSPSNKVTEKGKDVELRCDPISGHTALYWYRQSLGQGLEFLIYFQGNSAPDKSGLPSDRFSAERTGGSVSTLTIQRTQQEDSAVYLCASSLDWTGGNQPQHFGDGTRLSIL.

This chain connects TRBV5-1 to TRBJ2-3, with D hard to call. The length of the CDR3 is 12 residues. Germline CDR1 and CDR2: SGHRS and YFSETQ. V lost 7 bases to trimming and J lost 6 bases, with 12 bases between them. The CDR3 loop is CASSFRADTQYF. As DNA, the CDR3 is TGCGCCAGCTCGTTTCGGGCGGATACGCAGTATTTT. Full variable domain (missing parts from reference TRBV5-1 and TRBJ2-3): KAGVTQTPRYLIKTRGQQVTLSCSPISGHRSVSWYQQTPGQGLQFLFEYFSETQRNKGNFPGRFSGRQFSNSRSEMNVSTLELGDSALYLCASSFRADTQYFGPGTRLTVL.

The CDR3 region has the DNA TGTGCCAGCAGAAATAAAGGGGGGGTAGGCGCCTACGAGCAGTACTTC. Amino acids: CASRNKGGVGAYEQYF. The chain carries TRBV7-2 and TRBJ2-7; a possible D gene is TRBD2 (7 bases). The germline V gene encodes CDR1 SGHTA and CDR2 FQGNSA. With 6 bases removed from V and 2 bases from J, the gap between germline ends came to 20 bases. CDR3 length equals 16 residues. Supplemented by reference TRBV7-2 and TRBJ2-7, the full variable domain reads GAGVSQSPSNKVTEKGKDVELRCDPISGHTALYWYRQSLGQGLEFLIYFQGNSAPDKSGLPSDRFSAERTGGSVSTLTIQRTQQEDSAVYLCASRNKGGVGAYEQYFGPGTRLTVT.

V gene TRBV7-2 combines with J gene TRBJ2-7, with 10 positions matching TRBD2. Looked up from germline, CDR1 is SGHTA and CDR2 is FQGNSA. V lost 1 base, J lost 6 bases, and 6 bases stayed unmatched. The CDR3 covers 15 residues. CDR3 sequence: CASSLVGLAISEQYF. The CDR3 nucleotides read TGTGCCAGCAGCTTAGTGGGACTAGCGATCTCCGAGCAGTACTTC.

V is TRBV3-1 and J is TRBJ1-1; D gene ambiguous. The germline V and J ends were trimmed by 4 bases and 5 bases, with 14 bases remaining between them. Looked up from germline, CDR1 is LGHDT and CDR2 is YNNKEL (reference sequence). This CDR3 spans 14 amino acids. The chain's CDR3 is CASSLPRATTEAFF. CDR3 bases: TGTGCCAGCAGCCTCCCGAGGGCGACAACTGAAGCTTTCTTT.

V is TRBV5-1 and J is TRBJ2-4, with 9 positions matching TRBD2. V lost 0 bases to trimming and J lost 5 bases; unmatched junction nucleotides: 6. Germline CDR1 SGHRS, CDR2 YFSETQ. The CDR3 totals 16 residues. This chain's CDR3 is CASSLAGSGSQNIQYF. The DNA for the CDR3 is TGCGCCAGCAGCTTGGCTGGTAGCGGGAGTCAAAACATTCAGTACTTC.

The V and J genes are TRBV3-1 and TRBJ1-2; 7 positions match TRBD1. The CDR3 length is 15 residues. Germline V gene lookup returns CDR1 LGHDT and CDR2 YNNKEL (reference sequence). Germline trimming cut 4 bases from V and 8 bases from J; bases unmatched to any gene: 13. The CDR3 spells CASSLRQGSRSGYTF. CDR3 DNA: TGTGCCAGCAGCCTAAGACAGGGATCGAGGAGCGGCTACACCTTC. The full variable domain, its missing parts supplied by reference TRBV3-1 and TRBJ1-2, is DTAVSQTPKYLVTQMGNDKSIKCEQNLGHDTMYWYKQDSKKFLKIMFSYNNKELIINETVPNRFSPKSPDKAHLNLHINSLELGDSAVYFCASSLRQGSRSGYTFGSGTRLTVV.

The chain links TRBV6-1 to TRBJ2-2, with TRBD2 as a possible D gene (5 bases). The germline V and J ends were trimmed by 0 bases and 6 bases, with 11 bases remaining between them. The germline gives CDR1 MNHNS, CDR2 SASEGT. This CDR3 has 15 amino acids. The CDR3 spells CASSEALGVAGELFF. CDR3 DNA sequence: TGTGCCAGCAGTGAAGCGCTCGGGGTCGCCGGGGAGCTGTTTTTT.

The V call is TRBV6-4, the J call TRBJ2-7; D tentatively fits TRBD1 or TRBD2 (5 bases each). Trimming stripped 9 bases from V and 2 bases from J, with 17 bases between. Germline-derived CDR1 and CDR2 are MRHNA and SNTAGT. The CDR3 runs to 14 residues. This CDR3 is CASTWDHITYEQYF. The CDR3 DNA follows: TGTGCCAGTACGTGGGACCACATCACCTACGAGCAGTACTTC.

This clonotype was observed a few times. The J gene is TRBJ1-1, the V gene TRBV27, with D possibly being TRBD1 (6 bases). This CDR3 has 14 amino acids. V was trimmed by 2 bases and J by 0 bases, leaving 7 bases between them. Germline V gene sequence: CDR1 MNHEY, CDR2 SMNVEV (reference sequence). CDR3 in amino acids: CASSLRGMNTEAFF. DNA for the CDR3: TGTGCCAGCAGTTTAAGGGGGATGAACACTGAAGCTTTCTTT.

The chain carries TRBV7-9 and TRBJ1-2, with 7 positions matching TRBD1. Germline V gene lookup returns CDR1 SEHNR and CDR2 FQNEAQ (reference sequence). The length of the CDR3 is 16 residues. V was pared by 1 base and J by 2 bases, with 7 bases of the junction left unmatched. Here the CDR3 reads CASSLGDSRSNYGYTF. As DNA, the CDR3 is TGTGCCAGCAGCTTAGGGGACAGCCGTTCCAACTATGGCTACACCTTC.

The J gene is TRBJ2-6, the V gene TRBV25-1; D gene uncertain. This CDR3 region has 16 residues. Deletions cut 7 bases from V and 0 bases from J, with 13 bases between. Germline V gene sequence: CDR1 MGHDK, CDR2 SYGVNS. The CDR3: CASKAAVGSGANVLTF. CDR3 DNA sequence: TGTGCCAGCAAGGCGGCAGTAGGCTCTGGGGCCAACGTCCTGACTTTC.

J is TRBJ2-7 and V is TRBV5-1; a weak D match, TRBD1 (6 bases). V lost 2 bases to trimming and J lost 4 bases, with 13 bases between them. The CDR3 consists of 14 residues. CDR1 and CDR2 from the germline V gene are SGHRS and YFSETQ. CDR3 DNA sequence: TGCGCCAGCAGCTTATGGGACACCCCGTACGAGCAGTACTTC. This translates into CASSLWDTPYEQYF.

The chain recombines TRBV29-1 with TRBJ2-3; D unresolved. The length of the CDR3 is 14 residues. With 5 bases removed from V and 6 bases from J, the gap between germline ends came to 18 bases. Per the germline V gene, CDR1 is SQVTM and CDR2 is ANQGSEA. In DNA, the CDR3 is TGCAGCGTTTCTCGGGCCCAGAGTTTGGATACGCAGTATTTT. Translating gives CSVSRAQSLDTQYF.

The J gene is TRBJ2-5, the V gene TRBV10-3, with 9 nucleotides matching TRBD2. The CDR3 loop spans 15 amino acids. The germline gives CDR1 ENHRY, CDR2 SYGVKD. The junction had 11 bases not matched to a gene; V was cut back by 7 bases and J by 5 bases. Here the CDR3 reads CAINGAGGRDETQYF. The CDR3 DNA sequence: TGTGCCATCAACGGAGCGGGAGGCCGGGATGAGACCCAGTACTTC.

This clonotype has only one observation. The CDR3 spells CASSPLPSTDTQYF. CDR3 in DNA: TGTGCCAGCTCACCCCTTCCCAGCACAGATACGCAGTATTTT. The chain combines TRBV18 with TRBJ2-3; D is ambiguous. Germline values: CDR1 KGHSH, CDR2 LQKENI. V was cut by 3 bases and J by 0 bases, with 7 bases left in between. This CDR3 is 14 amino acids long.